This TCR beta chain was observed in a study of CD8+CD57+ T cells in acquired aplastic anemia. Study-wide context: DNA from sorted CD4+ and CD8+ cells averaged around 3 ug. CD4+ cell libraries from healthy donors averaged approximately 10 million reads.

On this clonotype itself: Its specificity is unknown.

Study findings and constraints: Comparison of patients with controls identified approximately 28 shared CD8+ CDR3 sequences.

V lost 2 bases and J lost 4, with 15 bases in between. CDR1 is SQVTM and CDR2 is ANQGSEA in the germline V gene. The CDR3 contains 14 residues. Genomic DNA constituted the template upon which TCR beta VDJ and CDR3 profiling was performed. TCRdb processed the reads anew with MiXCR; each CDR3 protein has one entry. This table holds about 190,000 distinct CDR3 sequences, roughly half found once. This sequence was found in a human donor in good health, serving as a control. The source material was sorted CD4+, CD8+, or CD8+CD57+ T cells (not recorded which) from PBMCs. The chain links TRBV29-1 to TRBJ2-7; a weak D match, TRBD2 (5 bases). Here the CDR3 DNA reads TGCAGCGTTGAACTAGCTGGTCGAGATTACGAGCAGTACTTC. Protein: CSVELAGRDYEQYF.